Listed below are T cell receptor beta chains from one sample, sequenced in a study of blood T cell repertoires in COVID-19. Profiling relied on immunoSEQ multiplex PCR, and the TCRdb table lists in-frame clones only, not all of them. The table has 300,000 to 350,000 clones, 85% to 95% seen once. The sample comprised PBMCs or T cells enriched from blood (not recorded which). The receptors stem from a woman aged 25 to 39 who had been exposed to COVID-19. Each CDR3 is given with its conserved first and last residue. The D gene is left open where the match is weak.

v_call: TRBV5-1
d_call: TRBD1
j_call: TRBJ2-7
cdr3_aa: CASTGTRTGRNEQYF

v_call: TRBV18
d_call: TRBD1
j_call: TRBJ2-7
cdr3_aa: CASSRGQGPYYEQYF

v_call: TRBV5-4
d_call: -
j_call: TRBJ1-2
cdr3_aa: CASSPPSGSYGYTF

v_call: TRBV7-2
d_call: -
j_call: TRBJ1-5
cdr3_aa: CASSFRSADGPGNQPQHF

v_call: TRBV3-1/TRBV3-2
d_call: -
j_call: TRBJ2-4
cdr3_aa: CASSQDGSLQYF

v_call: TRBV2
d_call: -
j_call: TRBJ1-2
cdr3_aa: CASRGREYGYTF

v_call: TRBV9
d_call: -
j_call: TRBJ2-1
cdr3_aa: CASNGGAFYNEQFF

v_call: TRBV14
d_call: -
j_call: TRBJ1-5
cdr3_aa: CASSATGINQPQHF

v_call: TRBV25-1
d_call: TRBD1
j_call: TRBJ1-2
cdr3_aa: CASTAGQEILNGYTF

v_call: TRBV18
d_call: -
j_call: TRBJ1-1
cdr3_aa: CASSPTLAQVTEAFF

v_call: TRBV29-1
d_call: -
j_call: TRBJ1-2
cdr3_aa: CSVSFRVDYGYTF

v_call: TRBV21-1
d_call: -
j_call: TRBJ1-1
cdr3_aa: CASSRGLNTEAFF

v_call: TRBV14
d_call: -
j_call: TRBJ2-3
cdr3_aa: CASTDSSKPHTQYF

v_call: TRBV2
d_call: TRBD1
j_call: TRBJ1-4
cdr3_aa: CASSAGRGDEKLFF

v_call: TRBV2
d_call: TRBD2
j_call: TRBJ2-1
cdr3_aa: CASCRLGGLQQFF

v_call: TRBV28
d_call: -
j_call: TRBJ1-2
cdr3_aa: CASSLVGGAIGYGYTF

v_call: TRBV5-1
d_call: TRBD1
j_call: TRBJ1-1
cdr3_aa: CASSLQGQLNTEAFF

v_call: TRBV7-2
d_call: TRBD2
j_call: TRBJ2-1
cdr3_aa: CASSFSGGVWNEQFF

v_call: TRBV5-1
d_call: TRBD2
j_call: TRBJ2-1
cdr3_aa: CASGRGGYNEQFF

v_call: TRBV4-2
d_call: -
j_call: TRBJ2-7
cdr3_aa: CASSQEGTPSYEQYF

v_call: TRBV11-2
d_call: TRBD2
j_call: TRBJ2-7
cdr3_aa: CASSFWTSGGAGEQYF

v_call: TRBV19
d_call: TRBD1
j_call: TRBJ1-2
cdr3_aa: CASSWQTGVNYGYTF

v_call: TRBV14
d_call: -
j_call: TRBJ2-1
cdr3_aa: CASSPLAGAYNEQFF

v_call: TRBV18
d_call: -
j_call: TRBJ1-2
cdr3_aa: CASSPPWTDPYGYTF

v_call: TRBV6-1
d_call: -
j_call: TRBJ1-5
cdr3_aa: CASSERTSYSNQPQHF

v_call: TRBV7-9
d_call: TRBD1
j_call: TRBJ2-3
cdr3_aa: CASSFWTGHDADTQYF

v_call: TRBV3-1/TRBV3-2
d_call: TRBD2
j_call: TRBJ2-1
cdr3_aa: CASTPTSGGVYNEQFF

v_call: TRBV6-5
d_call: TRBD1
j_call: TRBJ1-2
cdr3_aa: CASLRTGKGGYTF

v_call: TRBV7-3
d_call: TRBD1
j_call: TRBJ1-1
cdr3_aa: CASSFTGGSNTEAFF

v_call: TRBV9
d_call: TRBD2
j_call: TRBJ2-3
cdr3_aa: CASSAFSSGGADTQYF

v_call: TRBV28
d_call: -
j_call: TRBJ1-1
cdr3_aa: CASSLPGRGTEAFF

v_call: TRBV19
d_call: -
j_call: TRBJ1-1
cdr3_aa: CASKPQSGTEAFF

v_call: TRBV18
d_call: -
j_call: TRBJ1-1
cdr3_aa: CASSPSITGNTEAFF

v_call: TRBV7-8
d_call: -
j_call: TRBJ1-5
cdr3_aa: CASSLSGGLSNQPQHF

v_call: TRBV9
d_call: TRBD2
j_call: TRBJ2-1
cdr3_aa: CASSLSGGNEQFF

v_call: TRBV19
d_call: TRBD1
j_call: TRBJ2-1
cdr3_aa: CASSIAGQGVHEQFF

v_call: TRBV12-3/TRBV12-4
d_call: -
j_call: TRBJ1-1
cdr3_aa: CASSLRGGLIAFF

v_call: TRBV27
d_call: TRBD1
j_call: TRBJ2-5
cdr3_aa: CASSLSGQGWGETQYF

v_call: TRBV2
d_call: -
j_call: TRBJ2-5
cdr3_aa: CASSEEVAEPGETQYF

v_call: TRBV7-2
d_call: TRBD1
j_call: TRBJ1-5
cdr3_aa: CASSLGTGEQPQHF

v_call: TRBV5-8
d_call: TRBD1
j_call: TRBJ2-7
cdr3_aa: CASSLWQGAFNEQYF

v_call: TRBV18
d_call: -
j_call: TRBJ1-1
cdr3_aa: CASSPVNMNTEAFF

v_call: TRBV4-2
d_call: TRBD1
j_call: TRBJ1-1
cdr3_aa: CASSQGANRGNTEAFF

v_call: TRBV6-2/TRBV6-3
d_call: -
j_call: TRBJ2-1
cdr3_aa: CASSHPRNEQFF

v_call: TRBV2
d_call: -
j_call: TRBJ2-5
cdr3_aa: CASSDNRVVETQYF